This T cell receptor (beta chain) originates from a study of blood T cell repertoires in COVID-19. Study at large: T cells, B-cell-depleted T cells, or PBMCs supplied cDNA or gDNA.

The V gene end was trimmed by 0 bases and the J gene end by 10 bases; junction bases not matched to a gene: 1. CDR1 and CDR2 (germline): MNHEY, SMNVEV (reference sequence). The CDR3 sequence is 14 residues long. Method: immunoSEQ multiplex PCR; TCRdb's copy keeps in-frame clones and lacks some. The sample records fewer than 350,000 clones, roughly 89% being singletons. Among Cohort 3 donors, those recovered had two negative PCRs, clearance, or symptom resolution. This TCR was sampled from a woman aged 40 to 55 who had recovered from COVID-19. This chain uses TRBV27 with TRBJ2-1; 12 bases fit TRBD2. The specimen was PBMCs or T cells enriched from blood (not recorded which). The CDR3 protein is CASSLSGTSGEQFF. In DNA form, the CDR3 reads TGTGCCAGCAGTTTATCGGGGACTAGCGGGGAGCAGTTCTTC.